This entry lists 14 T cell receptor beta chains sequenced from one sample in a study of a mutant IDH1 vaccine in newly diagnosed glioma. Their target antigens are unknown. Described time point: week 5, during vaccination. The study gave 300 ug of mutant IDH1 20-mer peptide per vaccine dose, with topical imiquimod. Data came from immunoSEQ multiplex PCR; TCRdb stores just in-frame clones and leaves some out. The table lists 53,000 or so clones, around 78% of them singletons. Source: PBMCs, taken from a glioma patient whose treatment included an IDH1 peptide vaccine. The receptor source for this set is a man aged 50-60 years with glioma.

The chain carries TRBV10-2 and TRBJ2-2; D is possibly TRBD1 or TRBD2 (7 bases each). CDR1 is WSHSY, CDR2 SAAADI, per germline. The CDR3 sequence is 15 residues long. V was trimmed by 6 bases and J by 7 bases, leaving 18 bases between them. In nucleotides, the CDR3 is TGCGCCAGCAGCATCCAGGGGGGGCGGAGCGGGGAGCTGTTTTTT. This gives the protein CASSIQGGRSGELFF.

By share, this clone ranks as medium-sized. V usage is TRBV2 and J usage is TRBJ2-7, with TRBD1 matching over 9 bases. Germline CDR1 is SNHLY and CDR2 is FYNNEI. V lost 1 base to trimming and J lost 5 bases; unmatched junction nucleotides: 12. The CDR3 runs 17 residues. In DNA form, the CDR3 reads TGTGCCAGCAGTGAAGGGCTCTTGGGGACAGGGATCGACGAGCAGTACTTC. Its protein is CASSEGLLGTGIDEQYF.

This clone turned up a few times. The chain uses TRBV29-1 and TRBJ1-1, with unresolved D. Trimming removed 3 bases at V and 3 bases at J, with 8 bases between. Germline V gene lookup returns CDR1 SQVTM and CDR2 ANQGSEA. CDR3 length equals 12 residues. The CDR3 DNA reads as TGCAGCGTTGAGACGAAATACACTGAAGCTTTCTTT. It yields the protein CSVETKYTEAFF.

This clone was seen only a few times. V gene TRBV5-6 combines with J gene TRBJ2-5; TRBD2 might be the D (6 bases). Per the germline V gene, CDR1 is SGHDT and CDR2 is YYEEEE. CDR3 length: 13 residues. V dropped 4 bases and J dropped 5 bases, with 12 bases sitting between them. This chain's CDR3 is CASSPGTAETQYF. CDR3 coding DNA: TGTGCCAGCAGCCCTGGGACTGCGGAGACCCAGTACTTC.

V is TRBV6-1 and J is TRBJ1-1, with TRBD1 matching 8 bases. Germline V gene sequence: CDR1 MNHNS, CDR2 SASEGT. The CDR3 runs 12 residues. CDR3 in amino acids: CSGQGMNTEAFF. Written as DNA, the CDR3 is TGTTCCGGACAGGGAATGAACACTGAAGCTTTCTTT.

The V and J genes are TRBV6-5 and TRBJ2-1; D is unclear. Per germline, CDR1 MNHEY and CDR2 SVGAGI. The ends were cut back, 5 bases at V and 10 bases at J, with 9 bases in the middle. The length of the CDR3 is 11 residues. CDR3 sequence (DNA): TGTGCCAGCAGTACCGCTTGGGAGCAGTTCTTC. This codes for CASSTAWEQFF.

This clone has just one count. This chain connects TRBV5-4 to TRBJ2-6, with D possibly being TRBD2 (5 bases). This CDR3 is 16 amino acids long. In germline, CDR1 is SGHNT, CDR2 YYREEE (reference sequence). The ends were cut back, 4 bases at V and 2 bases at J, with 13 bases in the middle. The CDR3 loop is CASSEGQDPGANVLTF. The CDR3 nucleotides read TGTGCCAGCAGCGAGGGCCAGGATCCTGGGGCCAACGTCCTGACTTTC.

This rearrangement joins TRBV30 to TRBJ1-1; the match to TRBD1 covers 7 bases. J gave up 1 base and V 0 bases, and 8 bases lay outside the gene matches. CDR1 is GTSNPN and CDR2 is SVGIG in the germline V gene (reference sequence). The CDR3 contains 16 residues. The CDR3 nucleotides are TGTGCCTGGAGTGTAGTACCGGGACAGCCGAACACTGAAGCTTTCTTT. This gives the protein CAWSVVPGQPNTEAFF.

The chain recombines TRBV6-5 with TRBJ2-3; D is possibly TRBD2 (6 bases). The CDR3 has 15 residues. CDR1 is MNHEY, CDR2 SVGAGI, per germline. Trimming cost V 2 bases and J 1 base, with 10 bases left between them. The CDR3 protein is CASSYAGTGTDTQYF. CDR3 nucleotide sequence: TGTGCCAGCAGTTACGCGGGGACGGGCACAGATACGCAGTATTTT.

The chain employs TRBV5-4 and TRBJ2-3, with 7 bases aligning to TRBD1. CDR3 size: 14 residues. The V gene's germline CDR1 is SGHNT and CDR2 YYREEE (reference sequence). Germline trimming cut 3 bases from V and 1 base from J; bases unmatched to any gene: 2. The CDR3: CASSSGQGTDTQYF. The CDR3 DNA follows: TGTGCCAGCAGCTCCGGACAGGGCACAGATACGCAGTATTTT.

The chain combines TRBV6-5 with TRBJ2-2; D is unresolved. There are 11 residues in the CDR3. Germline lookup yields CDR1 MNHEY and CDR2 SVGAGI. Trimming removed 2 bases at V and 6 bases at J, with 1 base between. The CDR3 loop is CASSYAGELFF. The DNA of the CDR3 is TGTGCCAGCAGTTACGCCGGGGAGCTGTTTTTT.

The CDR3 nucleotides are TGTGCCAGCAGCGTGATCCTTTTTGAGGATGGGCAGTTCTTC. It yields the protein CASSVILFEDGQFF. The J gene is TRBJ2-1, the V gene TRBV9; unclear D gene. Per the germline V gene, CDR1 is SGDLS and CDR2 is YYNGEE. Trimming left V 2 bases short and J 12 bases short, with 18 bases between. This CDR3 is 14 amino acids long. Full variable domain (outside the CDR3, taken from reference TRBV9 and TRBJ2-1): DSGVTQTPKHLITATGQRVTLRCSPRSGDLSVYWYQQSLDQGLQFLIQYYNGEERAKGNILERFSAQQFPDLHSELNLSSLELGDSALYFCASSVILFEDGQFFGPGTRLTVL.

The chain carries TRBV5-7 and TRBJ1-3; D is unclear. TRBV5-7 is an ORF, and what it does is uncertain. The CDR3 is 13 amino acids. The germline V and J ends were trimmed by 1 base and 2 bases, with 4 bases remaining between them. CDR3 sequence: CASSLTPGNTIYF. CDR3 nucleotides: TGTGCCAGCAGCTTGACTCCTGGAAACACCATATATTTT.

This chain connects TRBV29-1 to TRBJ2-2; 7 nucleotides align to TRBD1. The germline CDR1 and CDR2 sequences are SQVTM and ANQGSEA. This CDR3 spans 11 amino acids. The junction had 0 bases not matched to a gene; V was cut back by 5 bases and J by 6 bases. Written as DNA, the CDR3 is TGCAGCGTTACAGGGGCCGGGGAGCTGTTTTTT. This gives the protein CSVTGAGELFF.